These T cell receptor beta chains were read from a single sample in a study of blood T cell repertoires in COVID-19. Only in-frame clones appear in the TCRdb table, and some are missing; sequencing was by immunoSEQ multiplex PCR. The sample holds 150,000 to 190,000 clones, 75% to 90% seen once. Sequenced sample: peripheral blood. These receptor sequences come from a middle-aged woman with acute or convalescent COVID-19. The CDR3 runs from the conserved cysteine through the conserved F or W. D genes are given only for firm matches. Some rows have no size entry. The others give once, few or many, or a class for an expanded clone.

J gene: TRBJ1-1; clone size: -; D gene: -; V gene: TRBV5-6; CDR3 DNA: TGTGCCAGCAGCTTCATTCAGAACACTGAAGCTTTCTTT; CDR3 protein: CASSFIQNTEAFF
J gene: TRBJ1-6; clone size: -; D gene: TRBD1; V gene: TRBV28; CDR3 DNA: TGTGCCAGCTGCAGACAGGGGCATTCACCCCTCCACTTT; CDR3 protein: CASCRQGHSPLHF
J gene: TRBJ2-3; clone size: -; D gene: TRBD1; V gene: TRBV6-1; CDR3 DNA: TGTGCCAGCAGTGACGCACCACAGGGGGCAGATACGCAGTATTTT; CDR3 protein: CASSDAPQGADTQYF
J gene: TRBJ1-6; clone size: few; D gene: -; V gene: TRBV7-9; CDR3 DNA: TGTGCCAGCACGTGGAGAGGCAATAATTCACCCCTCCACTTT; CDR3 protein: CASTWRGNNSPLHF
J gene: TRBJ2-2; clone size: once; D gene: -; V gene: TRBV5-1; CDR3 DNA: TGCGCCAGCAGCTCGGGGAGGCCAAACACCGGGGAGCTGTTTTTT; CDR3 protein: CASSSGRPNTGELFF
J gene: TRBJ2-3; clone size: -; D gene: -; V gene: TRBV30; CDR3 DNA: TGTGCCTGGAGTGCCTCGCGGGATACGCAGTATTTT; CDR3 protein: CAWSASRDTQYF
J gene: TRBJ2-7; clone size: -; D gene: -; V gene: TRBV11-3; CDR3 DNA: TGTGCCAGCGGTCTGGTCGGGGGCTCCTACGAGCAGTACTTC; CDR3 protein: CASGLVGGSYEQYF
J gene: TRBJ1-1; clone size: -; D gene: -; V gene: TRBV19; CDR3 DNA: TGTGCCAGTAGTATTATAGCCGGGGAAACCTTCTTT; CDR3 protein: CASSIIAGETFF
J gene: TRBJ2-7; clone size: few; D gene: TRBD1; V gene: TRBV9; CDR3 DNA: TGTGCCAGCAGCGTAGATGCAGGGGGCACCTACGAGCAGTACTTC; CDR3 protein: CASSVDAGGTYEQYF
J gene: TRBJ2-3; clone size: -; D gene: TRBD1; V gene: TRBV13; CDR3 DNA: TGTGCCAGCAGCATGGGACAGGGTGGAGATACGCAGTATTTT; CDR3 protein: CASSMGQGGDTQYF
J gene: TRBJ2-1; clone size: -; D gene: TRBD2; V gene: TRBV19; CDR3 DNA: TGTGCCAGTAGTATAGAAAGGGGACTAGCCCAGTCCTACAATGAGCAGTTCTTC; CDR3 protein: CASSIERGLAQSYNEQFF
J gene: TRBJ2-7; clone size: -; D gene: -; V gene: TRBV12-3/TRBV12-4; CDR3 DNA: TGTGCCAGCACGGGTACCTCCTACGAGCAGTACTTC; CDR3 protein: CASTGTSYEQYF
J gene: TRBJ1-1; clone size: -; D gene: -; V gene: TRBV5-5; CDR3 DNA: TGTGCCAGCAGCTTAGACACCTTGAACACTGAAGCTTTCTTT; CDR3 protein: CASSLDTLNTEAFF
J gene: TRBJ1-2; clone size: -; D gene: -; V gene: TRBV7-9; CDR3 DNA: TGTGCCAGCAGCTTAACGGATGGCTACACCTTC; CDR3 protein: CASSLTDGYTF
J gene: TRBJ1-2; clone size: -; D gene: -; V gene: TRBV6-5; CDR3 DNA: TGTGCCAGCAGCTCTCAGGGTTTCTATGGCTACACCTTC; CDR3 protein: CASSSQGFYGYTF
J gene: TRBJ2-5; clone size: -; D gene: -; V gene: TRBV4-1; CDR3 DNA: TGCGCCAGCAGCCATCTCACCCAGAGGGGGTACCAAGAGACCCAGTACTTC; CDR3 protein: CASSHLTQRGYQETQYF
J gene: TRBJ1-6; clone size: once; D gene: TRBD1; V gene: TRBV6-5; CDR3 DNA: TGTGCCAGCAGAAAGTGGGACAGATATAATTCACCCCTCCACTTT; CDR3 protein: CASRKWDRYNSPLHF
J gene: TRBJ2-3; clone size: once; D gene: TRBD1; V gene: TRBV24-1; CDR3 DNA: TGTGCCACCAGTGAATACCGGGACAGTAGCACAGATACGCAGTATTTT; CDR3 protein: CATSEYRDSSTDTQYF
J gene: TRBJ1-4; clone size: -; D gene: -; V gene: TRBV24-1; CDR3 DNA: TGTGCCACCAGTGATTCGACTGCAACTAATGAAAAACTGTTTTTT; CDR3 protein: CATSDSTATNEKLFF
J gene: TRBJ1-6; clone size: -; D gene: -; V gene: TRBV11-2; CDR3 DNA: TGTGCCAGCAGCTTGGTACAGGATTCACCCCTCCACTTT; CDR3 protein: CASSLVQDSPLHF
J gene: TRBJ2-5; clone size: -; D gene: -; V gene: TRBV7-2; CDR3 DNA: TGTGCCAGCAGCTTACAGACCGGGCAAGAGACCCAGTACTTC; CDR3 protein: CASSLQTGQETQYF
J gene: TRBJ1-6; clone size: -; D gene: TRBD1; V gene: TRBV28; CDR3 DNA: TGTGCCGCGACAGGGCCCCGATTGCTGAACAATTCACCCCTCCACTTT; CDR3 protein: CAATGPRLLNNSPLHF
J gene: TRBJ2-7; clone size: -; D gene: TRBD2; V gene: TRBV27; CDR3 DNA: TGTGCCAGCAGTAGGTCTAGCGGGACCTACGAGCAGTACTTC; CDR3 protein: CASSRSSGTYEQYF
J gene: TRBJ1-6; clone size: -; D gene: -; V gene: TRBV10-2; CDR3 DNA: TGCGCCAGCAGGGAAGACAGGCTGGGCTATAATTCACCCCTCCACTTT; CDR3 protein: CASREDRLGYNSPLHF
J gene: TRBJ2-7; clone size: few; D gene: TRBD2; V gene: TRBV27; CDR3 DNA: TGTGCCAGCAGTTTTGTTAGCGGGAGATACGAGCAGTACTTC; CDR3 protein: CASSFVSGRYEQYF
J gene: TRBJ2-3; clone size: -; D gene: TRBD2; V gene: TRBV5-1; CDR3 DNA: TGCGCCAGCAGCTTGGCCTTGACTAGCTCAGATACGCAGTATTTT; CDR3 protein: CASSLALTSSDTQYF
J gene: TRBJ1-3; clone size: -; D gene: -; V gene: TRBV18; CDR3 DNA: TGTGCCAGCTCACCCAGTCGACAGAGGGGAAACACCATATATTTT; CDR3 protein: CASSPSRQRGNTIYF
J gene: TRBJ2-1; clone size: -; D gene: TRBD2; V gene: TRBV2; CDR3 DNA: TGTGCCAGCAGGCTAAAGGGACTAGCGGTCTACAATGAGCAGTTCTTC; CDR3 protein: CASRLKGLAVYNEQFF
J gene: TRBJ2-1; clone size: -; D gene: -; V gene: TRBV7-3; CDR3 DNA: TGTGCCAGCAGCTTATCTACAGCTACCTACAATGAGCAGTTCTTC; CDR3 protein: CASSLSTATYNEQFF